This T cell receptor beta chain was observed in a study of T cells after yellow fever vaccination. Findings of the study overall: Subsequent booster samples again held most clones from primary vaccination (roughly 95% CD4, over 80% CD8). Though it reached lower strength, the secondary response hit its peak faster, day 5 versus 15.

The CDR3 contains 14 residues. The V end lost 2 bases, the J end lost 3 bases, and 9 bases lay between the germline ends. Per germline, CDR1 SGHVS and CDR2 FQNEAQ. TCRdb called the 5' RACE reads again in MiXCR, with one record for every CDR3 protein. This sample has approximately 110,000 distinct CDR3 sequences, with around 8% found just once. In this sample, this clonotype turned up many times. Its specificity is unknown. V is TRBV7-8 and J is TRBJ2-3; D might be TRBD2 (5 bases). The sequence derives from a man aged 25 to 40 who received the YFV17D yellow fever vaccine. The input for sequencing was CD8+ T cells sorted from PBMCs, taken 45 days after the yellow fever booster vaccination. The CDR3 protein is CASSLMRETDTQYF. CDR3 bases: TGTGCCAGCAGCTTAATGAGGGAGACAGATACGCAGTATTTT.